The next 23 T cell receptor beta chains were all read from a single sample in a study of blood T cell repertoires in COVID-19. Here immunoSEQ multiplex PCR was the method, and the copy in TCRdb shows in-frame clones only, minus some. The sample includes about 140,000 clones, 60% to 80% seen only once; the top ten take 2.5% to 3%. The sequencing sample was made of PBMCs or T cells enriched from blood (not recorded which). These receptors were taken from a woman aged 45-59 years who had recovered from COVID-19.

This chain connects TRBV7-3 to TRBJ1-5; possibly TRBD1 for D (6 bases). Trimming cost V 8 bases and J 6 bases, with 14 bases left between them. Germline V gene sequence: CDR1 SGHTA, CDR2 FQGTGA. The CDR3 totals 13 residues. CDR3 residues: CASADSPGQPQHF. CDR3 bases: TGTGCCAGCGCGGACAGTCCTGGTCAGCCCCAGCATTTT.

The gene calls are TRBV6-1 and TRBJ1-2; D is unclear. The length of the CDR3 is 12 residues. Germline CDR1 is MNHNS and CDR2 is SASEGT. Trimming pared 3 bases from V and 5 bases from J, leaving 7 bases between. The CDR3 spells CASSDRSYGYTF. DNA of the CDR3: TGTGCCAGCAGTGACCGTTCGTATGGCTACACCTTC.

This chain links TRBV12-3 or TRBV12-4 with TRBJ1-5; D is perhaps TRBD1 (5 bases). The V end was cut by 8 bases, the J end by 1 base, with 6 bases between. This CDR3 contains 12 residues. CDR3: CASGASNQPQHF. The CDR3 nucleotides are TGTGCCAGCGGGGCGAGCAATCAGCCCCAGCATTTT.

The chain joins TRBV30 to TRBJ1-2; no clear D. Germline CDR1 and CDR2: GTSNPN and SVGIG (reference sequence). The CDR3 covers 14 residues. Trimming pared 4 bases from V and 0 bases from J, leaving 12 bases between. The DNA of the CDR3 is TGTGCCTGGATTTCAGTGAAAGCTAACTATGGCTACACCTTC. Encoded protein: CAWISVKANYGYTF.

The CDR3 loop is CASSQVDLLSYNEQFF. CDR3 DNA sequence: TGCGCCAGCAGCCAAGTAGATCTTCTCTCCTACAATGAGCAGTTCTTC. This rearrangement joins TRBV4-1 to TRBJ2-1; the D is unclear. This CDR3 has 16 residues. Germline CDR1 and CDR2: MGHRA and YSYEKL. V dropped 1 base and J dropped 0 bases, with 10 bases sitting between them.

CDR3 loop: CASSLGGIYEQYF. CDR3 coding DNA: TGTGCCAGCAGCTTGGGAGGGATCTACGAGCAGTACTTC. This sequence joins TRBV5-4 and TRBJ2-7; tentative D call: TRBD2 (5 bases). CDR1 SGHNT and CDR2 YYREEE come from the germline V gene (reference sequence). V lost 0 bases to trimming and J lost 3 bases, with 7 bases between them. The length of the CDR3 is 13 residues.

CDR3 loop: CASSLALGETQYF. As DNA, the CDR3 is TGTGCCAGCAGCTTGGCTCTCGGAGAGACCCAGTACTTC. The gene calls are TRBV5-5 and TRBJ2-5; D is uncertain. The ends were cut back, 0 bases at V and 4 bases at J, with 7 bases in the middle. CDR3 length: 13 amino acids. The germline V gene encodes CDR1 SGHKS and CDR2 YYEKEE (reference sequence).

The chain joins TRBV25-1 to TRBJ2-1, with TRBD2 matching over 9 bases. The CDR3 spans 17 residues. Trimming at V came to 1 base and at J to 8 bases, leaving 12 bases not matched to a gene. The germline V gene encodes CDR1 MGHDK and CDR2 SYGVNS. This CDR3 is CASSESGGRGRFYEQFF. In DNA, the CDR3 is TGTGCCAGCAGTGAATCGGGCGGGAGGGGGCGTTTTTATGAGCAGTTCTTC. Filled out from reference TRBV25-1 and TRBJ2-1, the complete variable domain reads EADIYQTPRYLVIGTGKKITLECSQTMGHDKMYWYQQDPGMELHLIHYSYGVNSTEKGDLSSESTVSRIRTEHFPLTLESARPSHTSQYLCASSESGGRGRFYEQFFGPGTRLTVL.

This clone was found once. The CDR3 DNA reads as TGCAGCGTTGTGAGCACAACTAATGAAAAACTGTTTTTT. This encodes CSVVSTTNEKLFF. The chain recombines TRBV29-1 with TRBJ1-4, with D unresolved. V was shortened by 4 bases and J by 0 bases, with 6 bases between the two germline ends. This CDR3 contains 13 residues. Germline assignment: CDR1 SQVTM and CDR2 ANQGSEA.

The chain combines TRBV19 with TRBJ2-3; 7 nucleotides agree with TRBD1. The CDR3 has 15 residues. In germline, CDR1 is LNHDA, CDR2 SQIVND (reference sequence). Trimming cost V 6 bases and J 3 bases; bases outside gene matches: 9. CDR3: CASSQEGGLTDTQYF. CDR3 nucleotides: TGTGCCAGTAGCCAAGAAGGGGGCCTTACAGATACGCAGTATTTT.

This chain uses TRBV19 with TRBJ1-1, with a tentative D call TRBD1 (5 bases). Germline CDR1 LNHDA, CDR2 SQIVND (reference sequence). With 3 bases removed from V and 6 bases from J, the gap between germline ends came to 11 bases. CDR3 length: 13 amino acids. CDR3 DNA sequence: TGTGCCAGTAGTATCCCTCCCAGGGCTGAAGCTTTCTTT. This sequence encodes CASSIPPRAEAFF.

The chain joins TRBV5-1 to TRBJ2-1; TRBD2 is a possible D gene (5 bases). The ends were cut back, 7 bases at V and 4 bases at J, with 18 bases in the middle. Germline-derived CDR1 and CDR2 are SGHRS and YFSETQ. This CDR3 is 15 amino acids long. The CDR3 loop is CASGTRPGSYNEQFF. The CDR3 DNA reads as TGCGCCAGCGGAACTAGGCCCGGATCTTACAATGAGCAGTTCTTC. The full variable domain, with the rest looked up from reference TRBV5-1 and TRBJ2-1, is KAGVTQTPRYLIKTRGQQVTLSCSPISGHRSVSWYQQTPGQGLQFLFEYFSETQRNKGNFPGRFSGRQFSNSRSEMNVSTLELGDSALYLCASGTRPGSYNEQFFGPGTRLTVL.

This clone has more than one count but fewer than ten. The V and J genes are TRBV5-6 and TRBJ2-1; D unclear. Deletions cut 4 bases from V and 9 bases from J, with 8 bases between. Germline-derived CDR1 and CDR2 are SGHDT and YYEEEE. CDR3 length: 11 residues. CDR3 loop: CASSVSGEQFF. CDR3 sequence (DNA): TGTGCCAGCAGCGTGTCGGGTGAGCAGTTCTTC.

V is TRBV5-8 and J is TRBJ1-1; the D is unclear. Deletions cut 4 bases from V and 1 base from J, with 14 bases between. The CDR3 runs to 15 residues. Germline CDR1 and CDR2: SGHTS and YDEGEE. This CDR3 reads CASSPARHTNTEAFF. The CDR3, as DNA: TGTGCCAGCAGCCCCGCGCGACACACGAACACTGAAGCTTTCTTT. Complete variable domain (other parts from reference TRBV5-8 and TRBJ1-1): EAGVTQSPTHLIKTRGQQATLRCSPISGHTSVYWYQQALGLGLQFLLWYDEGEERNRGNFPPRFSGRQFPNYSSELNVNALELEDSALYLCASSPARHTNTEAFFGQGTRLTVV.

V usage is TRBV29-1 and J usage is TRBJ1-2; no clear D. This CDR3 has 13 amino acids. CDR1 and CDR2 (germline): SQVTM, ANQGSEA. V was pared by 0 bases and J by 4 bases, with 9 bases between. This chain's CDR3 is CSVEDGQSYGYTF. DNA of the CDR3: TGCAGCGTTGAAGATGGGCAGAGCTATGGCTACACCTTC. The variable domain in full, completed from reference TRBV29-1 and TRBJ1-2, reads SAVISQKPSRDICQRGTSLTIQCQVDSQVTMMFWYRQQPGQSLTLIATANQGSEATYESGFVIDKFPISRPNLTFSTLTVSNMSPEDSSIYLCSVEDGQSYGYTFGSGTRLTVV.

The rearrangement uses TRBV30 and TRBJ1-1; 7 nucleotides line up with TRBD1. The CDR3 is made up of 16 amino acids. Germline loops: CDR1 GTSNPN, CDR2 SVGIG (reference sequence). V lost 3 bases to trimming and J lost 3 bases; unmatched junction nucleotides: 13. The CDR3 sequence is CAWRKWGRGVDTEAFF. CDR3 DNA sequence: TGTGCCTGGAGGAAATGGGGCAGGGGGGTGGACACTGAAGCTTTCTTT.

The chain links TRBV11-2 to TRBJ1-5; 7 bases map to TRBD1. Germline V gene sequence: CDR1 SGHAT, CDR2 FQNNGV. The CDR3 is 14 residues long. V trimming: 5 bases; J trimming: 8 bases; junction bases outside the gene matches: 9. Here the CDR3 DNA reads TGTGCCAGCAGCCCTAACGGACAGGCGGAGCCCCAGCATTTT. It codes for CASSPNGQAEPQHF.

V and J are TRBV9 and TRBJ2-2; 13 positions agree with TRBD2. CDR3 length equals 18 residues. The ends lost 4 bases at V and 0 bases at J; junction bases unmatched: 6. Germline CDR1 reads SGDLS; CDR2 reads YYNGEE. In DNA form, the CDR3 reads TGTGCCAGCAGCCCGGGACTAGCGGGATCACCGAACACCGGGGAGCTGTTTTTT. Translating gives CASSPGLAGSPNTGELFF.

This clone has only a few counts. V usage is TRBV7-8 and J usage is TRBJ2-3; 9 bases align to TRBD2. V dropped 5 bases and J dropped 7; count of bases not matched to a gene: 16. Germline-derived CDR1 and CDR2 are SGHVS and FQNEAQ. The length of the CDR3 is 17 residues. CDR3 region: CASSRGWGGGAPYTQYF. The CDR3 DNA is TGTGCCAGCAGCAGGGGATGGGGCGGGGGGGCCCCTTATACGCAGTATTTT.

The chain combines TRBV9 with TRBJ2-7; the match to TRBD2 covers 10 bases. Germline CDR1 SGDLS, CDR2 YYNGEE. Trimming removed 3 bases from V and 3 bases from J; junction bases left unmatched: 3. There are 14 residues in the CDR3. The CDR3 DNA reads TGTGCCAGCAGCGGAACTAGCGGGATCTACGAGCAGTACTTC. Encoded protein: CASSGTSGIYEQYF.

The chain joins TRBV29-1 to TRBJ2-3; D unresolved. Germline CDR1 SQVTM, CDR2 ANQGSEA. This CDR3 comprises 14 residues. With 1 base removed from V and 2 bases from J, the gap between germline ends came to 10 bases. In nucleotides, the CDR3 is TGCAGCGTTGAAGGAGGCTTATCCACAGATACGCAGTATTTT. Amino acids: CSVEGGLSTDTQYF.

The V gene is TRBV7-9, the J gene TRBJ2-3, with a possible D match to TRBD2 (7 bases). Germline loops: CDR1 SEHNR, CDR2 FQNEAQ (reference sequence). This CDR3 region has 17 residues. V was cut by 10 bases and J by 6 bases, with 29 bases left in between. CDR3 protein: CATAPHGTLGGADTQYF. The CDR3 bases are TGTGCCACCGCCCCGCACGGGACCCTAGGGGGGGCCGATACGCAGTATTTT. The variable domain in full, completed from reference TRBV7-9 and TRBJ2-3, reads DTGVSQNPRHKITKRGQNVTFRCDPISEHNRLYWYRQTLGQGPEFLTYFQNEAQLEKSRLLSDRFSAERPKGSFSTLEIQRTEQGDSAMYLCATAPHGTLGGADTQYFGPGTRLTVL.

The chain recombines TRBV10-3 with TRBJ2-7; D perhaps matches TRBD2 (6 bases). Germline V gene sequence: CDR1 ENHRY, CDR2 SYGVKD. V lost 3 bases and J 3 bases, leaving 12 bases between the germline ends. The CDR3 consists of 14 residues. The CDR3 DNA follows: TGTGCCATCAGTGAAGGAGGGGACTTCTACGAGCAGTACTTC. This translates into CAISEGGDFYEQYF.